This T cell receptor beta chain was identified during a study of blood T cell repertoires in COVID-19. Assay: immunoSEQ multiplex PCR; the TCRdb copy retains only in-frame clones and omits some. This sample has just under 85,000 clones, with around four fifths found just once. This clone occurred once. V gave up 4 bases and J gave up 2 bases, with 9 bases separating them. This CDR3 has 13 residues. Germline-derived CDR1 and CDR2 are LGHDT and YNNKEL (reference sequence). The sequenced sample consisted of peripheral blood. The V and J genes are TRBV3-1 (or the pseudogene TRBV3-2) and TRBJ2-7; a possible D gene is TRBD2 (6 bases). This clonotype was sampled from an older woman with acute or convalescent COVID-19. The CDR3 sequence is CASSLGLPYEQYF. In DNA, the CDR3 is TGTGCCAGCAGCCTCGGACTACCCTACGAGCAGTACTTC.